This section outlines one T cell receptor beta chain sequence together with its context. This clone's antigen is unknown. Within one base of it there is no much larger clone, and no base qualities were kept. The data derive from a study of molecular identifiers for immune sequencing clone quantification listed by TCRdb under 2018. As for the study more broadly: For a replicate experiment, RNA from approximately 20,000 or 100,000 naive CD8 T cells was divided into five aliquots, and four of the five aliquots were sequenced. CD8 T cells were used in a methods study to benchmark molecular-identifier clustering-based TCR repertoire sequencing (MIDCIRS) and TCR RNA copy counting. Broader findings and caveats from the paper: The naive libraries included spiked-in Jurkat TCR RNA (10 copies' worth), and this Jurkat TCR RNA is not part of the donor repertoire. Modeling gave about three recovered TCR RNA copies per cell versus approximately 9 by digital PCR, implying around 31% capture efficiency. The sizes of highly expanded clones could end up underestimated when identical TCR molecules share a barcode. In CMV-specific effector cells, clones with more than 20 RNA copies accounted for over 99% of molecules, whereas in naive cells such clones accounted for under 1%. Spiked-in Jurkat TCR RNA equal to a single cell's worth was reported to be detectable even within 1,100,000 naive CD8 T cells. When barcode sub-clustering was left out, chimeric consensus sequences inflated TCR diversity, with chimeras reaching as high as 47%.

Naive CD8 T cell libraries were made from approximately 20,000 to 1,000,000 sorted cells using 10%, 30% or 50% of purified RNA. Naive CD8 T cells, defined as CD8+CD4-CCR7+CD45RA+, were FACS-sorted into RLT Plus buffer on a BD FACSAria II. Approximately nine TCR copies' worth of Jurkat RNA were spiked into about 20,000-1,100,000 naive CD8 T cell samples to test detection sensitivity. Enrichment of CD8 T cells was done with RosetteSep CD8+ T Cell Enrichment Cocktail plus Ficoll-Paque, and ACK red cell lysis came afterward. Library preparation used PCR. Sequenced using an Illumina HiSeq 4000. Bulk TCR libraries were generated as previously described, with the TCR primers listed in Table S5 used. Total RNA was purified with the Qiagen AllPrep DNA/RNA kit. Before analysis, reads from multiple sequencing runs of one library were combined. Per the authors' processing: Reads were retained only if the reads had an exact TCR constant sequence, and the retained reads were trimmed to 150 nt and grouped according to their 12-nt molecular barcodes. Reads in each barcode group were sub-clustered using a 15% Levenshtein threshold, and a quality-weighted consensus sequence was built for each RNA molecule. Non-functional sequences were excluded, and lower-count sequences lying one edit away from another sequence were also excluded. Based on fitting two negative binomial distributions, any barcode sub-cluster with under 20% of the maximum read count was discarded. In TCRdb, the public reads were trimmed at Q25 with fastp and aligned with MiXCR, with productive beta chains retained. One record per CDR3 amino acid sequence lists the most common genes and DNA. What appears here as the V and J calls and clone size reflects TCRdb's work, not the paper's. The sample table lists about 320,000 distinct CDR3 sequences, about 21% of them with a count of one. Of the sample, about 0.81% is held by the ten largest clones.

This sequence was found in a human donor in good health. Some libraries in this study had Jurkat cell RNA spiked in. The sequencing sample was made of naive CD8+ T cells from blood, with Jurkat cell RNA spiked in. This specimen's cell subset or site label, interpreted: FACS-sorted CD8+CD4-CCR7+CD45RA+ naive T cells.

DNA sequence: TGTGCCAGCAGCGGAACAGGAACGGCCCAAGAGACCCAGTACTTC. Translation gives CASSGTGTAQETQYF. The sequence links TRBV9 to TRBJ2-5; D gene: possibly TRBD1, on 5 matching bases. The CDR3 has 15 amino acids, counting the end cysteine and phenylalanine. Only CDR3 DNA remains: 45 bases, in frame from the first base. V was cut back by 3 bases and J by 1 base, leaving a gap of 13 bases between them. Per the germline V gene, SGDLS is the CDR1 and YYNGEE is the CDR2.